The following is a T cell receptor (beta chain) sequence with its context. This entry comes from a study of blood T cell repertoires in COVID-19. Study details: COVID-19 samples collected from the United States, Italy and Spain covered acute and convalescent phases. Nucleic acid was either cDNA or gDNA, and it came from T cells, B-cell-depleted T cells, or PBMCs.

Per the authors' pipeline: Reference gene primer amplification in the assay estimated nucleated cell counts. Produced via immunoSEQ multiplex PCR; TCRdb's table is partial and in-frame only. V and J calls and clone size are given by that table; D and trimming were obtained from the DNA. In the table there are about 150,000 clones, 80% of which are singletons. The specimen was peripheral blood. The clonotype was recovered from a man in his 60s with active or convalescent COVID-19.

CDR3 residues: CATSGPGTGAADTQYF. CDR3 sequence (DNA): TGTGCCACCAGCGGTCCCGGGACAGGGGCGGCAGATACGCAGTATTTT. The chain is built from TRBV15 and TRBJ2-3, with 10 bases matching TRBD1. Germline lookup yields CDR1 LNHNV and CDR2 YYDKDF (reference sequence). The CDR3 is 16 residues long. V lost 5 bases, J lost 4 bases, and 9 bases stayed unmatched.